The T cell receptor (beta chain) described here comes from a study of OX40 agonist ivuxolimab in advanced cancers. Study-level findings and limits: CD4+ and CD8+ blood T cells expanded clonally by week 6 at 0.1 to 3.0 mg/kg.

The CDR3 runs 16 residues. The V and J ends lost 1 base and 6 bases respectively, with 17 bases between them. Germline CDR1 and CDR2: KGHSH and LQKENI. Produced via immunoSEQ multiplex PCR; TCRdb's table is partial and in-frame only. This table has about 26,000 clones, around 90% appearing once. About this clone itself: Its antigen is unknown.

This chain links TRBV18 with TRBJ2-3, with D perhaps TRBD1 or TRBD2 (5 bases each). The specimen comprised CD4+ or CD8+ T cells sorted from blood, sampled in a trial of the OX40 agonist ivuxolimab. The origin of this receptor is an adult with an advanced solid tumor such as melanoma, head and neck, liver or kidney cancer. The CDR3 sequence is CASSPQPRDLGDTQYF. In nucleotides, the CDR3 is TGTGCCAGCTCACCACAACCCAGGGACCTCGGCGATACGCAGTATTTT.